The clone carrying this T cell receptor beta chain was seen more than once but under ten times. What it binds is unknown. This specimen belongs to a study of identical twins. Study-wide points: It was possible that invariant MAIT and iNKT cells partly confounded the zero-insertion analyses. An excess of low generation probability was shown by twin-shared out-of-frame alpha sequences.

Germline CDR1 KGHSH, CDR2 LQKENI. The CDR3 runs 16 residues. V was pared by 4 bases and J by 1 base, with 16 bases between. TCRdb ran MiXCR on the 5' RACE reads and lists one entry per CDR3 protein. Altogether 500,000 to 600,000 distinct CDR3 sequences are present, roughly a fifth being singletons, with the ten largest covering around 0.91%. The data also belong to a second study, concerning T cells expressing NK-cell markers. That paper notes: Six of the donors carried dominant NKG2C+ clonotypes that took up about 1.0-7.5% of their CD8+ T cells.

The sequence came from a woman aged 18-29 years in good health. The V gene is TRBV18, the J gene TRBJ1-1; D gene uncertain. Sequencing was done on a sample of CD4+ T cells sorted from blood. This CDR3 is CASSHTGSPTNTEAFF. The CDR3 nucleotides read TGTGCCAGCTCACACACCGGGTCCCCAACGAACACTGAAGCTTTCTTT. Drawing the rest from reference TRBV18 and TRBJ1-1, the complete variable domain is NAGVMQNPRHLVRRRGQEARLRCSPMKGHSHVYWYRQLPEEGLKFMVYLQKENIIDESGMPKERFSAEFPKEGPSILRIQQVVRGDSAAYFCASSHTGSPTNTEAFFGQGTRLTVV.